This T cell receptor beta chain is from a study of T cells after yellow fever vaccination (dated by TCRdb to between 2018 and 2021). General notes on the study: Libraries from fractions with low cell numbers were prepared with the SMART-Seq v4 Ultra Low Input RNA kit. Bulk TCR alpha and beta repertoires were sequenced longitudinally to track T-cell clones before and after primary and booster YFV17D yellow fever vaccination. Two healthy male donors, one aged 18 to 30 and one aged 30 to 39 years, made up the cohort. Bulk PBMC replicates and cell subsets were isolated from blood drawn at multiple timepoints before and after both primary and secondary immunization. The paper as a whole reports these results and caveats: A small fraction of clonotypes appeared in both the CD4 and CD8 compartments, likely as a result of convergent recombination. FACS-sorted repertoires could contain abundant contaminating clonotypes from the bulk population, so computational filtering was required. Most clones expanded after primary vaccination (around 96% of CD4 and 80% to 90% of CD8) were re-detected after the booster, suggesting that broad memory maintenance occurred. Compared with the primary T-cell response, the secondary T-cell response was weaker but faster, peaking on day 5 rather than day 15. The study included only two donors, which limits how far the findings can be generalized.

Taken with the paper, the label for treatment or condition translates to: live attenuated yellow fever vaccine strain. At each blood-draw timepoint, two biological replicates of bulk PBMCs were collected. PBMCs were isolated from peripheral blood using a standard Ficoll-Paque protocol. TriZol was used to extract RNA from bulk PBMCs, from CD4 and CD8 fractions, and from dextramer-positive and dextramer-negative fractions. Only a few counts were recorded for this clonotype. Its cognate antigen has yet to be identified. No much larger clone exists at a distance of one base, and base qualities are not known. The CDR3 has 15 amino acids, counting the end cysteine and phenylalanine. Only CDR3 DNA remains: 45 bases, in frame from the first base. The V and J ends are trimmed by 6 bases and 6 bases, leaving 17 bases between them. Sequences LNHDA (CDR1) and SQIVND (CDR2) are obtained from the germline V gene (reference sequence).

Synthesis of TCR cDNA relied on 5'RACE template switching, a step that introduced a universal primer site along with unique molecular identifiers. cDNA synthesis was primed from both the TCR alpha and TCR beta constant segments. Library amplification used two PCR steps, and the second PCR step added sample barcodes and sequencing adapters. Sequencing of libraries was performed on Illumina HiSeq 2500 (2x100 bp) or NovaSeq (2x150 bp). From the authors' description of their analysis: MIGEC handled demultiplexing of reads and collapsing into UMI consensus sequences, while MiXCR performed V(D)J alignment. Using edgeR on replicate PBMC samples, clonotypes were called vaccine-responding if FDR was below 0.01 and the log2 fold change was above 5 up to day 15. Each bulk clonotype was labeled CD4 or CD8 based on which sequenced repertoire, CD4 or CD8, contained the clonotype at higher abundance. TCRdb handled the public reads itself, with Q25 trimming in fastp and clone calling in MiXCR, and kept productive beta chains. Rows with a matching CDR3 protein are joined into one entry that keeps the most common DNA and genes. TCRdb, not the authors, supplied the V and J calls. Recorded for this sample are hundreds of thousands of distinct CDR3 sequences; around an eighth of them occurred a single time. The ten most abundant clones make up 14% to 15% of the sample.

The sequence is built from TRBV19 and TRBJ2-2; the D gene is not confidently resolved. This receptor was taken from a young man who received the YFV17D yellow fever vaccine. The sample was PBMCs, taken on the day of the yellow fever booster vaccination. At the DNA level, the sequence is TGTGCCAGTAGGTTCAGGAGCGCGAAGGCCGGGGAGCTGTTTTTT. Protein translation: CASRFRSAKAGELFF. Extended through the reference TRBV19 and TRBJ2-2 proteins, this CDR3 yields the full variable domain: DGGITQSPKYLFRKEGQNVTLSCEQNLNHDAMYWYRQDPGQGLRLIYYSQIVNDFQKGDIAEGYSVSREKKESFPLTVTSAQKNPTAFYLCASRFRSAKAGELFFGEGSRLTVL.